Each of the 2 T cell receptor beta chains below was sequenced from the same sample in a study of cytomegalovirus exposure and HLA in healthy donors. TCRdb's table, derived via immunoSEQ multiplex PCR, lists solely in-frame clones and lacks some. The sample includes around 300,000 clones, roughly 86% seen only once; the top ten take over 0.9%. Source material: PBMCs. The receptor set was obtained from a man aged 30 to 39 in good health and CMV-seronegative.

The chain combines TRBV15 with TRBJ1-2; TRBD1 might be the D (5 bases). Germline values: CDR1 LNHNV, CDR2 YYDKDF (reference sequence). The CDR3 is 16 amino acids. The V end lost 3 bases, the J end lost 5 bases, and 19 bases lay between the germline ends. The CDR3 sequence is CATSRDTGYQPYGYTF. In DNA, the CDR3 is TGTGCCACCAGCAGGGACACAGGTTATCAACCTTATGGCTACACCTTC.

The V call is TRBV7-9, the J call TRBJ1-6; D is unclear. V was shortened by 7 bases and J by 5 bases, with 15 bases between the two germline ends. Germline V gene data show CDR1 as SEHNR and CDR2 as FQNEAQ (reference sequence). The CDR3 runs 15 residues. CDR3 loop: CASTPAGENNSPLHF. CDR3 bases: TGTGCCAGCACCCCAGCCGGGGAGAATAATTCACCCCTCCACTTT.